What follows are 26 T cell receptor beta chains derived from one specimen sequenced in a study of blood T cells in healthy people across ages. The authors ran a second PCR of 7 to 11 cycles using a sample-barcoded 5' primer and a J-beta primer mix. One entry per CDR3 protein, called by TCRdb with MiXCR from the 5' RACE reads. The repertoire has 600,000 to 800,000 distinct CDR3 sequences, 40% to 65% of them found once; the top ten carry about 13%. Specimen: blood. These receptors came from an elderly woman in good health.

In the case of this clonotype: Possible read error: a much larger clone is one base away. The CDR3: CASSPRAYNEQYF. The CDR3 DNA reads as TGCGCCAGCAGCCCCCGCGCCTACAATGAGCAGTACTTC. V is TRBV5-1 and J is TRBJ2-1, with D unclear. The J call is doubtful: the DNA matches TRBJ2-7 better. The CDR3 is 13 residues long. Germline V gene lookup returns CDR1 SGHRS and CDR2 YFSETQ.

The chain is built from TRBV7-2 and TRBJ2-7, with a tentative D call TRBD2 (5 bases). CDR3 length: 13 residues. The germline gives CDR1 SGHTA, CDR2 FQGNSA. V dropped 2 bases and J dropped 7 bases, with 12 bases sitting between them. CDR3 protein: CASSLRATTEQYF. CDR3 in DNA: TGTGCCAGCAGCTTACGGGCGACTACGGAGCAGTACTTC. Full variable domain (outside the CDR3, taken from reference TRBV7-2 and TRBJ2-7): GAGVSQSPSNKVTEKGKDVELRCDPISGHTALYWYRQSLGQGLEFLIYFQGNSAPDKSGLPSDRFSAERTGGSVSTLTIQRTQQEDSAVYLCASSLRATTEQYFGPGTRLTVT.

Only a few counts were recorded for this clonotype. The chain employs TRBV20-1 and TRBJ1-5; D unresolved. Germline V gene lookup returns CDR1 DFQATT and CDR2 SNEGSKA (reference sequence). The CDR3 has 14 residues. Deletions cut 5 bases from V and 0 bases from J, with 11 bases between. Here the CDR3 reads CSAGGLGSNQPQHF. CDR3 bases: TGCAGTGCTGGTGGACTCGGTAGCAATCAGCCCCAGCATTTT.

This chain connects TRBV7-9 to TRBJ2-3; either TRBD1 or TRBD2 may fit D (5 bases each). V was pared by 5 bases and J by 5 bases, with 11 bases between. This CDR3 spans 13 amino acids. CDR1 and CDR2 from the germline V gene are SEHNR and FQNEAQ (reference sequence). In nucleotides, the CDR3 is TGTGCCAGCAGCCAGGGACGTGGAGATACGCAGTATTTT. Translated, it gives CASSQGRGDTQYF.

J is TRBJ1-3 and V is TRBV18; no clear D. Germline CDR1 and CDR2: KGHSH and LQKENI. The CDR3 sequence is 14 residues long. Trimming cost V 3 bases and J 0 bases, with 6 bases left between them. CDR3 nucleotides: TGTGCCAGCTCACCGGAAGGCTCTGGAAACACCATATATTTT. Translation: CASSPEGSGNTIYF.

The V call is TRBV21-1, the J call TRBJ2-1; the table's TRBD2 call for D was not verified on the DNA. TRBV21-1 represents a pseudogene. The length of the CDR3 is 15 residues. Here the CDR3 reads CASSPAGTSYNEQFF. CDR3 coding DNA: TGTGCCAGCAGCCCCGCGGGCACCTCTTACAATGAGCAGTTCTTC.

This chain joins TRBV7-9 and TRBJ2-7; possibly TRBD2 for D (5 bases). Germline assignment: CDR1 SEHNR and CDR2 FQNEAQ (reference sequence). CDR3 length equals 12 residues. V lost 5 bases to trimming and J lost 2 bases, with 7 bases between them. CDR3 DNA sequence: TGTGCCAGCAGCGTCGGGGCCTACGAGCAGTACTTC. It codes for CASSVGAYEQYF.

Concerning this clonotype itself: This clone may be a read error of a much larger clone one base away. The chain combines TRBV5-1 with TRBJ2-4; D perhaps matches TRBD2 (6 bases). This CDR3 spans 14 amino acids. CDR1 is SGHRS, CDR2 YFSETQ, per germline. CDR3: CVSSLVGGVGEQYF. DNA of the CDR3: TGCGTCAGCAGCTTGGTGGGGGGAGTTGGTGAGCAGTACTTC.

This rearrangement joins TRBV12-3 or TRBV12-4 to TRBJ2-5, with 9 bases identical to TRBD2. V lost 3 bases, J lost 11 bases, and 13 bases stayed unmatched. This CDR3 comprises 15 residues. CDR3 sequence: CASSFKTSGYSEQYF. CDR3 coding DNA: TGTGCCAGCAGTTTCAAAACTAGCGGGTATTCTGAGCAGTACTTC.

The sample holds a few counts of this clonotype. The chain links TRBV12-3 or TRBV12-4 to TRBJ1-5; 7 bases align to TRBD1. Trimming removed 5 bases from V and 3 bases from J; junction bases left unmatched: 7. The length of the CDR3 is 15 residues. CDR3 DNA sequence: TGTGCCAGCAGTAGGGGGCTGGAACCCAATCAGCCCCAGCATTTT. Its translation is CASSRGLEPNQPQHF.

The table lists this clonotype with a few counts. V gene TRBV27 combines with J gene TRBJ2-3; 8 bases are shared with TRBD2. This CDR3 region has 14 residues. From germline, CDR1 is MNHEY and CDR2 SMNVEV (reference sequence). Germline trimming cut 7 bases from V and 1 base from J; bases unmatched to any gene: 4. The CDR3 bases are TGTGCCAGCACGAAACTAGCGGGCACAGATACGCAGTATTTT. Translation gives CASTKLAGTDTQYF.

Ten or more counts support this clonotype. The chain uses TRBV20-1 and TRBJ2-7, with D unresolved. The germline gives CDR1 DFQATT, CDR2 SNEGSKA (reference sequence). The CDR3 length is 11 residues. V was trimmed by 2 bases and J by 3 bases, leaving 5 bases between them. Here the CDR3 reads CSARPIYEQYF. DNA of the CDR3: TGCAGTGCTAGACCTATCTACGAGCAGTACTTC.

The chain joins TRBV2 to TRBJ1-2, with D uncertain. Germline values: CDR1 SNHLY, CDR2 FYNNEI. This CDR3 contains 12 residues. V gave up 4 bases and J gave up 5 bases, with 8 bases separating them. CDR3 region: CASSGALYGYTF. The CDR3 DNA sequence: TGTGCCAGCAGTGGGGCACTGTATGGCTACACCTTC. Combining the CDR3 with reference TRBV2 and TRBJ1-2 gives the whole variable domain EPEVTQTPSHQVTQMGQEVILRCVPISNHLYFYWYRQILGQKVEFLVSFYNNEISEKSEIFDDQFSVERPDGSNFTLKIRSTKLEDSAMYFCASSGALYGYTFGSGTRLTVV.

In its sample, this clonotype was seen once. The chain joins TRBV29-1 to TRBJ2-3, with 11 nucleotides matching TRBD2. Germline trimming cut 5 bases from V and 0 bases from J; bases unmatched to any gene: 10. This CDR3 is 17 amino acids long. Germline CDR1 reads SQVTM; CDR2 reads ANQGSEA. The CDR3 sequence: CSVRLAGSLSSTDTQYF. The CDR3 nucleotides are TGCAGCGTTCGACTAGCGGGGAGTCTTTCTAGCACAGATACGCAGTATTTT.

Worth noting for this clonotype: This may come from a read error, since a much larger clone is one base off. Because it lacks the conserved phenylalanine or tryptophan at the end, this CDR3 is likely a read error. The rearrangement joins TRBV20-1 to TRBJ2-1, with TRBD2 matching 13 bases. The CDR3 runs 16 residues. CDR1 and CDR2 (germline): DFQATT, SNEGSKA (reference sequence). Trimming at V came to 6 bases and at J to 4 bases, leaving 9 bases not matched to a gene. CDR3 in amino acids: CSAPGTSGIGYNEQFL. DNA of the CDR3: TGCAGTGCCCCGGGGACTAGCGGGATAGGTTACAATGAGCAGTTCCTC.

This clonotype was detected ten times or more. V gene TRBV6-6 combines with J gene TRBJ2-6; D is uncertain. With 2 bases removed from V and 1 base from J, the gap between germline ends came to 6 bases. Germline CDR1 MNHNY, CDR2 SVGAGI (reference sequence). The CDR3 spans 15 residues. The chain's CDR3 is CASSYVGSGANVLTF. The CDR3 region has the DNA TGTGCCAGCAGTTACGTAGGGTCTGGGGCCAACGTCCTGACTTTC.

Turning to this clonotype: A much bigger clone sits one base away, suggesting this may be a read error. The CDR3 here is CPSSLETTQGETQYF. In DNA, the CDR3 is TGTCCCAGCAGCTTAGAGACTACTCAGGGGGAGACCCAGTACTTC. The chain links TRBV11-2 to TRBJ2-5; D possibly corresponds to TRBD1 (6 bases). CDR3 length equals 15 residues. Germline-derived CDR1 and CDR2 are SGHAT and FQNNGV.

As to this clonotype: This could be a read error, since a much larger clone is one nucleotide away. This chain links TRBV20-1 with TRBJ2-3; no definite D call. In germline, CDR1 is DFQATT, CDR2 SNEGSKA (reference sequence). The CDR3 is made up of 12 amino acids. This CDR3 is CSASDPTDMQYF. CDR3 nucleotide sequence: TGCAGTGCTAGTGACCCAACAGATATGCAGTATTTT.

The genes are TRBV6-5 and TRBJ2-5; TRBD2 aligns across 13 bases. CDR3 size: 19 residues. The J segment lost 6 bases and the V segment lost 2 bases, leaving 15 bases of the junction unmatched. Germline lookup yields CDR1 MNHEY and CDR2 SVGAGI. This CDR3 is CASSYTPTSGGDKTKTQYF. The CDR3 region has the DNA TGTGCCAGCAGTTACACGCCCACTAGCGGGGGGGACAAAACAAAGACCCAGTACTTC.

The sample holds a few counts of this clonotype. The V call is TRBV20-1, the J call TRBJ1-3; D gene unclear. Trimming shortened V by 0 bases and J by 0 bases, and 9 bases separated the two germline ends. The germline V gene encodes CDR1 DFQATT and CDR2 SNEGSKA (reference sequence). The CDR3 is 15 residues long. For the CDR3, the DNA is TGCAGTGCTAGAGATGCCCGAAGCTCTGGAAACACCATATATTTT. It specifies CSARDARSSGNTIYF.

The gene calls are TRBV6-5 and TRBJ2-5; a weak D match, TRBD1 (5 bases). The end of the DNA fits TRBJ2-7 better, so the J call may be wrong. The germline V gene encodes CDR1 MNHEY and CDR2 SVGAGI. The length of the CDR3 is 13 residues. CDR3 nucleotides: TGTGCCAGCAGTTACGCAGGGTCCCACGAGCAGTACTTC. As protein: CASSYAGSHEQYF.

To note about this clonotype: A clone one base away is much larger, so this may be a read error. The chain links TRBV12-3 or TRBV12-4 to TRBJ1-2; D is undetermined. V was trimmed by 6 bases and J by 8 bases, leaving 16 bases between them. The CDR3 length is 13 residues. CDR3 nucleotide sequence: TGTGCCAGCAGGTTTCGAAGGGAAGGCGGCTACACCTTC. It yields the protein CASRFRREGGYTF.

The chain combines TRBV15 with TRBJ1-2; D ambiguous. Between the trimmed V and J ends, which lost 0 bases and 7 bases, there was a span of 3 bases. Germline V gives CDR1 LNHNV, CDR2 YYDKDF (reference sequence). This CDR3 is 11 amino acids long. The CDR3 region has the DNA TGTGCCACCAGCAGAGAGGGTGGCTACACCTTC. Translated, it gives CATSREGGYTF.

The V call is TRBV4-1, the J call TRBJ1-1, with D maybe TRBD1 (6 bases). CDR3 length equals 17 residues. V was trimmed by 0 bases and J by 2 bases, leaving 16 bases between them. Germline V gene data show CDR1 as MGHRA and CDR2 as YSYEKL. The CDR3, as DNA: TGCGCCAGCAGCCAAGAGAACAGGGAGATGGTAAACACTGAAGCTTTCTTT. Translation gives CASSQENREMVNTEAFF.

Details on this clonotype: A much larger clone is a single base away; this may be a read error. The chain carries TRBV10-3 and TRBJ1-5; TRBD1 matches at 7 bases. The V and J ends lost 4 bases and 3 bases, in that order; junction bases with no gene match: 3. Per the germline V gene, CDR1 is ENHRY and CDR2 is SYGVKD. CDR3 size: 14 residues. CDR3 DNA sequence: TGTGCCATCAGTGGACAGGGATCCAATCAGCCCCAGCATTTT. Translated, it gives CAISGQGSNQPQHF.

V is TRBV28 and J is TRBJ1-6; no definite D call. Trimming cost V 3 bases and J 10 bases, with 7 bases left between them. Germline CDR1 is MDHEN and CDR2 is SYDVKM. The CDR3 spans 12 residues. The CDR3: CASSFGLSPLHF. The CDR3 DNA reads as TGTGCCAGCAGTTTCGGGCTGTCACCCCTCCACTTT.